One sample yielded the 17 T cell receptor beta chains listed below, sequenced in a study of T cells in Graves' hyperthyroidism and ophthalmopathy. Amplification yielded TCR beta CDR3 regions, with RNA transcripts as the source. First-round RT-PCR of the TCR CDR3 relied on the HTBI primer set. MiXCR, run by TCRdb on the multiplex PCR reads, gives a single entry per CDR3 protein. The data hold hundreds of thousands of distinct CDR3 sequences, with roughly 14% observed a single time. The sample taken for sequencing was blood. These receptors were obtained from a woman aged 45-59 years with Graves' ophthalmopathy.

This clonotype was seen a handful of times. The J gene is TRBJ1-2, the V gene TRBV29-1; D possibly corresponds to TRBD1 (5 bases). V was shortened by 6 bases and J by 8 bases, with 16 bases between the two germline ends. Germline-derived CDR1 and CDR2 are SQVTM and ANQGSEA. This CDR3 region has 12 residues. CDR3 amino acids: CSVTDSPRGYTF. The CDR3 region has the DNA TGCAGCGTCACTGACAGCCCTAGGGGCTACACCTTC.

V gene TRBV29-1 combines with J gene TRBJ1-1; weak D call: TRBD1 (5 bases). The CDR3 consists of 12 residues. The V end was cut by 4 bases, the J end by 3 bases, with 9 bases between. Looked up from germline, CDR1 is SQVTM and CDR2 is ANQGSEA. This CDR3 reads CSVAGGDTEAFF. The CDR3 DNA follows: TGCAGCGTTGCTGGGGGGGACACTGAAGCTTTCTTT.

This clonotype was counted many times. This chain uses TRBV20-1 with TRBJ2-7; D perhaps matches TRBD1 (6 bases). The CDR3 contains 12 residues. From germline, CDR1 is DFQATT and CDR2 SNEGSKA (reference sequence). Trimming removed 1 base from V and 3 bases from J, with 7 bases in between. CDR3 in amino acids: CSARGGGYEQYF. The CDR3, as DNA: TGCAGTGCTAGAGGAGGGGGCTACGAGCAGTACTTC.

The rearrangement links TRBV6-2 or TRBV6-3 to TRBJ1-1, with 11 bases aligning to TRBD1. Germline CDR1 is MNHEY and CDR2 is SVGEGT. Germline trimming cut 6 bases from V and 6 bases from J; bases unmatched to any gene: 9. The CDR3 runs 15 residues. This CDR3 reads CASSTGTGGSSEAFF. For the CDR3, the DNA is TGTGCCAGCAGCACCGGGACAGGGGGATCTTCTGAAGCTTTCTTT.

This clonotype showed up just a few times. The chain joins TRBV27 to TRBJ2-4; D may match TRBD1 or TRBD2 (5 bases each). V gave up 8 bases and J gave up 1 base, with 15 bases separating them. Germline-derived CDR1 and CDR2 are MNHEY and SMNVEV (reference sequence). The CDR3 runs 15 residues. The CDR3 nucleotides read TGTGCCAGCGCCGACAGTCGGGACGCCAAAAACATTCAGTACTTC. This gives the protein CASADSRDAKNIQYF.

This clonotype showed up many times. This sequence joins TRBV5-1 and TRBJ1-6; the match to TRBD1 covers 8 bases. V shed 0 bases and J 10 bases; nucleotides not matched to a gene: 6. Germline V gene sequence: CDR1 SGHRS, CDR2 YFSETQ. This CDR3 comprises 15 residues. In nucleotides, the CDR3 is TGCGCCAGCAGCTTGGAACAGGGGGGATTATCACCCCTCCACTTT. This encodes CASSLEQGGLSPLHF.

This clonotype was seen only a few times. CDR3 sequence reads: CASSSHPDKKPSGNTIYF. The CDR3 coding sequence is TGTGCCAGCAGCTCCCACCCGGACAAGAAACCCTCTGGAAACACCATATATTTT. The V gene is TRBV7-9, the J gene TRBJ1-3; D is perhaps TRBD1 (5 bases). The CDR3 sequence is 18 residues long. The germline CDR1 and CDR2 sequences are SEHNR and FQNEAQ (reference sequence). V was trimmed by 4 bases and J by 0 bases, leaving 19 bases between them.

The chain couples TRBV10-3 to TRBJ2-7; unclear D gene. In germline, CDR1 is ENHRY, CDR2 SYGVKD. The CDR3 is 12 amino acids. The ends were cut back, 5 bases at V and 4 bases at J, with 9 bases in the middle. CDR3 sequence: CAISYGPYEQYF. As DNA, the CDR3 is TGTGCCATCAGTTACGGGCCTTACGAGCAGTACTTC.

This clonotype was recorded at least ten times. The chain combines TRBV27 with TRBJ2-3; TRBD2 agrees at 8 bases. CDR1 is MNHEY and CDR2 is SMNVEV in the germline V gene (reference sequence). This CDR3 region has 14 residues. Unmatched junction bases numbered 5, after V lost 5 bases and J lost 4 bases. This CDR3 is CASSTGLAPDTQYF. The CDR3 bases are TGTGCCAGCAGTACCGGACTAGCTCCAGATACGCAGTATTTT.

The V call is TRBV14, the J call TRBJ2-7, with D unclear. The length of the CDR3 is 13 residues. V was cut by 2 bases and J by 4 bases, with 9 bases left in between. CDR1 is SGHDN and CDR2 is FVKESK in the germline V gene. Written as DNA, the CDR3 is TGTGCCAGCAGCCAATACGCAACATACGAGCAGTACTTC. As protein: CASSQYATYEQYF.

The chain recombines TRBV6-1 with TRBJ2-2; 9 nucleotides match TRBD2. This CDR3 spans 16 amino acids. V lost 6 bases to trimming and J lost 8 bases; unmatched junction nucleotides: 13. From germline, CDR1 is MNHNS and CDR2 SASEGT. This chain's CDR3 is CASRGAWREGRGELFF. CDR3 nucleotides: TGTGCCAGCAGGGGGGCTTGGCGGGAGGGCCGTGGGGAGCTGTTTTTT.

V gene TRBV28 combines with J gene TRBJ2-5; D possibly corresponds to TRBD1 (6 bases). The germline V gene has CDR1 MDHEN and CDR2 SYDVKM. The CDR3 runs 14 residues. V gave up 4 bases and J gave up 2 bases, with 11 bases separating them. The CDR3 DNA reads as TGTGCCAGCAGTTCGGACAGACAACAAGAGACCCAGTACTTC. This gives the protein CASSSDRQQETQYF.

A few counts support this clonotype. The chain recombines TRBV20-1 with TRBJ2-1; D remains ambiguous. The CDR3 runs 14 residues. The germline V gene has CDR1 DFQATT and CDR2 SNEGSKA (reference sequence). V gave up 6 bases and J gave up 0 bases, with 12 bases separating them. CDR3 coding DNA: TGCAGTGCCATTAGATCAAGCTCCTACAATGAGCAGTTCTTC. Encoded protein: CSAIRSSSYNEQFF.

This clonotype occurred many times. The rearrangement links TRBV12-3 or TRBV12-4 to TRBJ2-1; 7 bases match TRBD1. V lost 2 bases, J lost 9 bases, and 7 bases stayed unmatched. The CDR3 loop spans 14 amino acids. The CDR3 nucleotides read TGTGCCAGCAGTTTAAGACAGGGTTCTGGTGAGCAGTTCTTC. Its translation: CASSLRQGSGEQFF.

This rearrangement joins TRBV19 to TRBJ1-2; D gene uncertain. The CDR3 consists of 15 residues. Germline V gene lookup returns CDR1 LNHDA and CDR2 SQIVND (reference sequence). Deletions cut 0 bases from V and 0 bases from J, with 8 bases between. This CDR3 is CASSIDLAPNYGYTF. CDR3 DNA: TGTGCCAGTAGTATAGATCTGGCACCTAACTATGGCTACACCTTC.

V gene TRBV5-1 combines with J gene TRBJ1-1, with D possibly being TRBD1 (5 bases). CDR3 length equals 14 residues. CDR1 is SGHRS, CDR2 YFSETQ, per germline. V shed 5 bases and J shed 2 bases, with 13 bases lying between them. CDR3 DNA: TGCGCCAGCAGACCAGGGTTGGGCAACACTGAAGCTTTCTTT. This codes for CASRPGLGNTEAFF. Filled out from reference TRBV5-1 and TRBJ1-1, the complete variable domain reads KAGVTQTPRYLIKTRGQQVTLSCSPISGHRSVSWYQQTPGQGLQFLFEYFSETQRNKGNFPGRFSGRQFSNSRSEMNVSTLELGDSALYLCASRPGLGNTEAFFGQGTRLTVV.

This clonotype was detected only a few times. V usage is TRBV14 and J usage is TRBJ2-7; D is unclear. V was cut by 2 bases and J by 1 base, with 3 bases left in between. The CDR3 covers 12 residues. CDR1 is SGHDN, CDR2 FVKESK, per germline. The DNA of the CDR3 is TGTGCCAGCAGCCAACAATCCTACGAGCAGTACTTC. Translated, it gives CASSQQSYEQYF.